Sequencing of this TCR beta chain was carried out in a study of molecular identifiers for immune sequencing clone quantification. The ends were cut back, 6 bases at V and 4 bases at J, with 10 bases in the middle. The CDR3 loop spans 13 amino acids. Source material for naive CD8 libraries was roughly 18,000 to 1,000,000 sorted cells, with 10%, 30% or 50% RNA. TCRdb re-analysed the PCR reads in MiXCR, keeping a single row per CDR3 protein. This table has a few hundred thousand distinct CDR3 sequences, around 25% appearing once. Sequencing used naive CD8+ T cells from blood, with Jurkat cell RNA spiked in. Subset noted: FACS-sorted CD8+CD4-CCR7+CD45RA+ naive T cells. This TCR came from a human donor in good health. Some libraries in this study had Jurkat cell RNA spiked in. The V call is TRBV12-3 or TRBV12-4, the J call TRBJ1-5, with D hard to call. The CDR3 loop is CASSLTSNQPQHF. Written as DNA, the CDR3 is TGTGCCAGCAGCCTTACATCGAATCAGCCCCAGCATTTT.